These 5 T cell receptor beta chains were sequenced from one sample in a study of blood T cell repertoires in COVID-19. Some clones are missing from TCRdb's copy, which holds only in-frame ones; the method was immunoSEQ multiplex PCR. Found here are roughly 380,000 clones, about 90% of them singletons; the top ten hold about 3%. The specimen was PBMCs or T cells enriched from blood (not recorded which). These receptors all come from a woman aged 25 to 39 who had recovered from COVID-19.

The CDR3, as DNA: TGTGCCAGCAGCTTGAGGGGCGGGGGCTCCTACGAGCAGTACTTC. Translated: CASSLRGGGSYEQYF. J is TRBJ2-7 and V is TRBV5-8, with 7 bases identical to TRBD2. Germline lookup yields CDR1 SGHTS and CDR2 YDEGEE. The CDR3 runs to 15 residues. Trimming at V came to 1 base and at J to 0 bases, leaving 4 bases not matched to a gene. Drawing the rest from reference TRBV5-8 and TRBJ2-7, the complete variable domain is EAGVTQSPTHLIKTRGQQATLRCSPISGHTSVYWYQQALGLGLQFLLWYDEGEERNRGNFPPRFSGRQFPNYSSELNVNALELEDSALYLCASSLRGGGSYEQYFGPGTRLTVT.

V gene TRBV4-2 combines with J gene TRBJ2-3; 11 bases align to TRBD2. The CDR3 loop spans 19 amino acids. Germline assignment: CDR1 LGHNA and CDR2 YNFKEQ. The junction had 18 bases not matched to a gene; V was cut back by 3 bases and J by 7 bases. The DNA of the CDR3 is TGTGCCAGCAGCCATTTACACCACCTGACTAGCGGGGTGATCTATACGCAGTATTTT. The encoded protein is CASSHLHHLTSGVIYTQYF.

The V call is TRBV18, the J call TRBJ1-4, with D perhaps matching TRBD1 (5 bases). Germline V gene data show CDR1 as KGHSH and CDR2 as LQKENI. V was clipped by 3 bases and J by 5 bases, with 10 bases between them. CDR3 length: 14 amino acids. In DNA, the CDR3 is TGTGCCAGCTCACCCGTAGGGGCGAATGAAAAACTGTTTTTT. Encoded protein: CASSPVGANEKLFF.

The chain combines TRBV10-3 with TRBJ2-7; weak D call: TRBD1 (6 bases). Germline CDR1 ENHRY, CDR2 SYGVKD. With 6 bases removed from V and 5 bases from J, the gap between germline ends came to 14 bases. The CDR3 length is 13 residues. DNA of the CDR3: TGTGCCATCAGCTGGACAGTGAGTCACGAGCAGTACTTC. Protein sequence: CAISWTVSHEQYF.

This clone was counted once. J is TRBJ2-7 and V is TRBV6-2 or TRBV6-3; D possibly corresponds to TRBD2 (6 bases). Germline CDR1 reads MNHEY; CDR2 reads SVGEGT. This CDR3 is built from 16 residues. V lost 3 bases, J lost 5 bases, and 20 bases lay in between. The DNA of the CDR3 is TGTGCCAGCAGTTATCTTTTTGGCGGGACGACCCACGAGCAGTACTTC. Translated, it gives CASSYLFGGTTHEQYF.